This TCR beta chain was profiled in a study of Graves' ophthalmopathy and Graves' hyperthyroidism. Study overall: There was a collection of peripheral blood at initial diagnosis, before any treatment.

CDR1 and CDR2 (germline): DFQATT, SNEGSKA (reference sequence). V lost 3 bases and J lost 10, with 10 bases in between. The CDR3 contains 12 residues. In its sample, this clonotype was seen many times. As the template, RNA transcripts were used to amplify TCR beta CDR3 regions. First-round RT-PCR with HTBI primers preceded a second-round multiplex PCR. MiXCR, run by TCRdb on the multiplex PCR reads, gives a single entry per CDR3 protein. The repertoire holds roughly 610,000 distinct CDR3 sequences, with approximately 22% as singletons. The material sequenced was peripheral blood. The TCR comes from a woman aged 18-35 years with stable Graves' hyperthyroidism. Some clones in this sample may be carry-over from other donors' samples. The chain uses TRBV20-1 and TRBJ1-6; tentatively, D is TRBD1 (6 bases). CDR3 residues: CSASDRRSPLHF. CDR3 DNA: TGCAGTGCTAGTGACAGGCGCTCACCCCTCCACTTT.